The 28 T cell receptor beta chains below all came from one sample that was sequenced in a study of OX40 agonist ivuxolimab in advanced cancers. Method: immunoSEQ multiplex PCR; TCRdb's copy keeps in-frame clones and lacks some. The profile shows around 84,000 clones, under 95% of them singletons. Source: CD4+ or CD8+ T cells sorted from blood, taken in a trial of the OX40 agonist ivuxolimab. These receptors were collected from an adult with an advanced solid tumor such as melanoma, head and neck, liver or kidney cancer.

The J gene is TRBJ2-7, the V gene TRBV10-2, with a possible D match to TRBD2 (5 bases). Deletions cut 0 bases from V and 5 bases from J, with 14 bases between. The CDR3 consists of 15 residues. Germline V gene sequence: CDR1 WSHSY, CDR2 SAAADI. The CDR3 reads CASSESAWAGHEQYF. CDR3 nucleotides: TGCGCCAGCAGTGAGTCGGCCTGGGCGGGCCACGAGCAGTACTTC.

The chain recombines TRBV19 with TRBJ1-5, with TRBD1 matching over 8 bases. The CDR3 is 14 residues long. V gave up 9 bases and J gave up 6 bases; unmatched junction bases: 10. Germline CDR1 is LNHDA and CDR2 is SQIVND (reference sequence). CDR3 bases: TGTGCCAGCAACTTCCAGGGGGCAGGTCAGCCCCAGCATTTT. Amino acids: CASNFQGAGQPQHF.

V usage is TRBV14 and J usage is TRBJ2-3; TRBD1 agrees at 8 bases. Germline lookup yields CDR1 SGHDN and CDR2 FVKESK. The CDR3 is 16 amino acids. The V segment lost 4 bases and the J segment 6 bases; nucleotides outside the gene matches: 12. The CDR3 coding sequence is TGTGCCAGCAGCCCCGCCGGGGACAGGCCGACTGATACGCAGTATTTT. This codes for CASSPAGDRPTDTQYF.

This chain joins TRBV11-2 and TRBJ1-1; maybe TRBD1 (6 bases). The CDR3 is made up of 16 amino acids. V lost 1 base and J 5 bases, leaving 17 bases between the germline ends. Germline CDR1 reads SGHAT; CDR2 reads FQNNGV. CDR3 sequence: CASSLVLQGGRTEAFF. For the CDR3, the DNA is TGTGCCAGCAGCTTAGTCCTACAGGGAGGGAGAACTGAAGCTTTCTTT.

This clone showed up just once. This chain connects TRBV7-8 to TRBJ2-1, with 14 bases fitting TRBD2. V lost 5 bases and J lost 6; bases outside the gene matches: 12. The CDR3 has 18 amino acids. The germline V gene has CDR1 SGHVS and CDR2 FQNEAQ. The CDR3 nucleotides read TGTGCCAGCAGCCAGGGACTAGCGGGGGCGCCACTGCCCAATGAGCAGTTCTTC. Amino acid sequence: CASSQGLAGAPLPNEQFF.

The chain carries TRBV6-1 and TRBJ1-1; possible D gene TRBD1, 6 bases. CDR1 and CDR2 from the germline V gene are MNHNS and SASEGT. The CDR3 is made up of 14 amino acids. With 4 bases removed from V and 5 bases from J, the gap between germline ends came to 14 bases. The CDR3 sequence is CASSGSGAETEAFF. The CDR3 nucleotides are TGTGCCAGCAGTGGATCGGGGGCTGAGACTGAAGCTTTCTTT.

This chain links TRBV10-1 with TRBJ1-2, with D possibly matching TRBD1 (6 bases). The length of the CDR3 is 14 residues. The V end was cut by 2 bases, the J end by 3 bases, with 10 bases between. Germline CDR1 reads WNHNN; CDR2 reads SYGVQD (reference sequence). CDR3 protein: CASSESPGDYGYTF. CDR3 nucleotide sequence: TGCGCCAGCAGTGAGAGTCCAGGGGACTATGGCTACACCTTC.

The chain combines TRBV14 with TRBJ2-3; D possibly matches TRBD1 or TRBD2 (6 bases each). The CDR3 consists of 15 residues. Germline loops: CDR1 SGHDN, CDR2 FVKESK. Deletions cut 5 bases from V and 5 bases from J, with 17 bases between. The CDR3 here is CASSFLGGLIDTQYF. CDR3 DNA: TGTGCCAGCAGCTTCTTAGGGGGGCTGATAGATACGCAGTATTTT.

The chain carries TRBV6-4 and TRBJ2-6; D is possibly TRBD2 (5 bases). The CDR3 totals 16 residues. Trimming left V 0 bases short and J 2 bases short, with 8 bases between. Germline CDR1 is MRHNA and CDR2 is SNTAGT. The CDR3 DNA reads TGTGCCAGCAGTGACTCGACGGAGGCTGGGGCCAACGTCCTGACTTTC. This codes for CASSDSTEAGANVLTF.

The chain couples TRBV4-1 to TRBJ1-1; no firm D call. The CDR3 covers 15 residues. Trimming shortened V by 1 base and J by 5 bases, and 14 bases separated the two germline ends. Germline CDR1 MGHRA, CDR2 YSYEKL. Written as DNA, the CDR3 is TGCGCCAGCAGCCAAGTTGCCAGCGGGGAGACTGAAGCTTTCTTT. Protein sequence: CASSQVASGETEAFF.

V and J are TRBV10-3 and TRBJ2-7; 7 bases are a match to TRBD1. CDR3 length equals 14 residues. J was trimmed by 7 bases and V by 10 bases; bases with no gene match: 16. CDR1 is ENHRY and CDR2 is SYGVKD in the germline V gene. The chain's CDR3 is CATQQSTGLWEQYF. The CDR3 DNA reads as TGTGCCACCCAACAATCGACAGGGCTGTGGGAGCAGTACTTC.

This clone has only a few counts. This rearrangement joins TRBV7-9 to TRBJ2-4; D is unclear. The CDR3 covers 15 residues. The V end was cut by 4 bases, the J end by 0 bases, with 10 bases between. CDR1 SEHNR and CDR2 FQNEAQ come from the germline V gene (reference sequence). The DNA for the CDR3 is TGTGCCAGCAGCTATTCGAATATAGCCAAAAACATTCAGTACTTC. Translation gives CASSYSNIAKNIQYF.

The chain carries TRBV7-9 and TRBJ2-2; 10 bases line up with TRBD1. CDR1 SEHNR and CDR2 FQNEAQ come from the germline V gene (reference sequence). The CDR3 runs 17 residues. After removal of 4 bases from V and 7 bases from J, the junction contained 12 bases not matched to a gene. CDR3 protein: CASSYSGTGVDLGELFF. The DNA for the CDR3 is TGTGCCAGCAGCTACTCCGGGACAGGGGTTGACCTCGGGGAGCTGTTTTTT.

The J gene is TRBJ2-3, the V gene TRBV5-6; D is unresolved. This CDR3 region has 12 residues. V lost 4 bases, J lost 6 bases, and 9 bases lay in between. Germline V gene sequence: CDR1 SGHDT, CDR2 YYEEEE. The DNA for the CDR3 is TGTGCCAGCAGCCTCCTCGACGATACGCAGTATTTT. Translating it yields CASSLLDDTQYF.

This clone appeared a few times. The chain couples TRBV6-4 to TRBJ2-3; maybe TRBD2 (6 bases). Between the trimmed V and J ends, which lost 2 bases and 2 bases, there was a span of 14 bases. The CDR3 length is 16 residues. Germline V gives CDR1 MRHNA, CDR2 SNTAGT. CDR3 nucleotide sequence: TGTGCCAGCAGTGACACCCCGGGAGCATTCACAGATACGCAGTATTTT. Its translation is CASSDTPGAFTDTQYF.

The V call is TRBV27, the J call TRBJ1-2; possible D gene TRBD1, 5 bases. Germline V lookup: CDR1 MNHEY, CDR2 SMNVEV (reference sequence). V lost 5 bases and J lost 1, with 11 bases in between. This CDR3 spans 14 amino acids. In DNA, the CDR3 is TGTGCCAGCAGTCCCTCGGGGGGTAACTATGGCTACACCTTC. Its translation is CASSPSGGNYGYTF.

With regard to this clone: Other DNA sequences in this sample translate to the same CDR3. CDR3 loop: CASSKDFSSTYEQYF. DNA for the CDR3: TGTGCCAGTAGTAAGGACTTCTCTTCCACTTACGAGCAGTACTTC. The V and J genes are TRBV19 and TRBJ2-7, with TRBD2 as a possible D gene (5 bases). Trimming took off 4 bases at V and 4 bases at J, with 17 bases between the two ends. This CDR3 has 15 residues. Germline CDR1 and CDR2: LNHDA and SQIVND (reference sequence).

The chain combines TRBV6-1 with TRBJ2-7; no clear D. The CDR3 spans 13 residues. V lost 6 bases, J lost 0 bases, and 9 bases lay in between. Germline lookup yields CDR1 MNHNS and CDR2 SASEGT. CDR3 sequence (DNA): TGTGCCAGCAGCTATGACAACTCCTACGAGCAGTACTTC. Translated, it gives CASSYDNSYEQYF.

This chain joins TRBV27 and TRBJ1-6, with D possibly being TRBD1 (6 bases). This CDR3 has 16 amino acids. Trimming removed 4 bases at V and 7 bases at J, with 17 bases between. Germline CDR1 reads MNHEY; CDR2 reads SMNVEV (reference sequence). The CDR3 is CASSSIEGGPNSPLHF. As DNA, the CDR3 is TGTGCCAGCAGTTCGATAGAGGGGGGCCCGAATTCACCCCTCCACTTT.

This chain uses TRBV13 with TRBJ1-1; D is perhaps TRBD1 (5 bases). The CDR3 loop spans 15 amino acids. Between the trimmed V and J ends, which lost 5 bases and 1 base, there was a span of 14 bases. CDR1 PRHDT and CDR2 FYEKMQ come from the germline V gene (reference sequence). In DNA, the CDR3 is TGTGCCAGCAGCGCCAGACAGAACGGGAACACTGAAGCTTTCTTT. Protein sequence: CASSARQNGNTEAFF.

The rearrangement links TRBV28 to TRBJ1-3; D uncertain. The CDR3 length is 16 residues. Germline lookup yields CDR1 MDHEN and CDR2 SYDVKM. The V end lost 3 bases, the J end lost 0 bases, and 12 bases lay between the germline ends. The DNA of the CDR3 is TGTGCCAGCAGTTTGTTCCCGGGCCTCTCTGGAAACACCATATATTTT. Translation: CASSLFPGLSGNTIYF.

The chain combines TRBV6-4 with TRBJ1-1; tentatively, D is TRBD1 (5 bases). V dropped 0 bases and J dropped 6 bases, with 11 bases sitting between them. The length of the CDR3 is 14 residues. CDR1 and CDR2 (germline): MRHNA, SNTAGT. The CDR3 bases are TGTGCCAGCAGTGACTCCCCAGGGACCCCTGAAGCTTTCTTT. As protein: CASSDSPGTPEAFF.

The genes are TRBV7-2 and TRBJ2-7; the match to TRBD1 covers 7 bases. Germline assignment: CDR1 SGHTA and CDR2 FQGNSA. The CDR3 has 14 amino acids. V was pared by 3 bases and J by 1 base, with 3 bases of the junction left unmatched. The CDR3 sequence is CASSFGTVSYEQYF. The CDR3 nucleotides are TGTGCCAGCAGCTTTGGGACAGTATCCTACGAGCAGTACTTC.

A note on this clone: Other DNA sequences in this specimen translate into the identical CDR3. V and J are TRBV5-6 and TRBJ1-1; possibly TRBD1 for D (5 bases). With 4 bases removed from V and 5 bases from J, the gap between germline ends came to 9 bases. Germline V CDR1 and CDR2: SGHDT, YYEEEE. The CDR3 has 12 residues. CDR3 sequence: CASSLEGTEAFF. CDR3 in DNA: TGTGCCAGCAGCCTCGAGGGGACTGAAGCTTTCTTT.

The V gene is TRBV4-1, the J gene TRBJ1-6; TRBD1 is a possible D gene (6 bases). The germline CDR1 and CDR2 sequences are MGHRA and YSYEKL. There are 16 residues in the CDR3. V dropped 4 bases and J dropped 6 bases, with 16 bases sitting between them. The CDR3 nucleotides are TGCGCCAGCAGCCCCTCGGGGGCAATAGGTAATTCACCCCTCCACTTT. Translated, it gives CASSPSGAIGNSPLHF.

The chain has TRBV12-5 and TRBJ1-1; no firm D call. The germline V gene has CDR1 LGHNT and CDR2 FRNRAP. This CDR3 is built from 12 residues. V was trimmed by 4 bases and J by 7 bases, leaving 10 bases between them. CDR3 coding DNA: TGTGCTAGTGGTTACTCGGTGGTTGAAGCTTTCTTT. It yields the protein CASGYSVVEAFF.

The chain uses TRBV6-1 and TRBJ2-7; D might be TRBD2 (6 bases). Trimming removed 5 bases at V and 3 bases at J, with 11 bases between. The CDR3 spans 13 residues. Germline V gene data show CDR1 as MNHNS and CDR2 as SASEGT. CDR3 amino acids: CASSWTTDYEQYF. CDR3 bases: TGTGCCAGCAGTTGGACTACCGACTACGAGCAGTACTTC.

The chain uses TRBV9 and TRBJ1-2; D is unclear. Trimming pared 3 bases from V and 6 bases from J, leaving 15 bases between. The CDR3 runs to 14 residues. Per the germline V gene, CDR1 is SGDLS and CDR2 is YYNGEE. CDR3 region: CASSGRGLWDGYTF. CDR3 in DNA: TGTGCCAGCAGCGGAAGAGGGCTTTGGGATGGCTACACCTTC.